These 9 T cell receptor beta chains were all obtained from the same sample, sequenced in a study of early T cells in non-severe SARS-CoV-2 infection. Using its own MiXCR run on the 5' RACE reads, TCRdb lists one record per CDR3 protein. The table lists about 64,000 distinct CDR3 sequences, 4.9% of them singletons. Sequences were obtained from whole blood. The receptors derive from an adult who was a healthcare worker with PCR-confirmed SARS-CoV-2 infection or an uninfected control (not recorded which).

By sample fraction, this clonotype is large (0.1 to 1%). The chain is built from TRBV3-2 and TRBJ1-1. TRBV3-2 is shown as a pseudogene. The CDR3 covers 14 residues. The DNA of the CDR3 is TGTGCCAGCAGCCAAATTCCGGAAAACACTGAAGCTTTCTTT. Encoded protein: CASSQIPENTEAFF.

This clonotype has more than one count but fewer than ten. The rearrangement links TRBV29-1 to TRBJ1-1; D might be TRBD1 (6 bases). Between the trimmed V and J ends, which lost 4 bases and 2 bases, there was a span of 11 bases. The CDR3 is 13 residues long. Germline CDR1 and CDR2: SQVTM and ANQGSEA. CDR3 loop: CSVGVTGNTEAFF. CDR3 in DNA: TGCAGCGTTGGTGTGACAGGCAACACTGAAGCTTTCTTT. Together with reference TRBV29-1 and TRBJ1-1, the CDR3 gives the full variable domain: SAVISQKPSRDICQRGTSLTIQCQVDSQVTMMFWYRQQPGQSLTLIATANQGSEATYESGFVIDKFPISRPNLTFSTLTVSNMSPEDSSIYLCSVGVTGNTEAFFGQGTRLTVV.

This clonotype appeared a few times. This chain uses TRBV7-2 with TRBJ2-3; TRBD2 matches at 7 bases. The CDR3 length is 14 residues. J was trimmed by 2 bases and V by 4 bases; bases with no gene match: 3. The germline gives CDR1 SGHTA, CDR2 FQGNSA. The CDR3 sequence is CASSSGTITDTQYF. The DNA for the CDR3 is TGTGCCAGCAGCTCCGGGACTATCACAGATACGCAGTATTTT. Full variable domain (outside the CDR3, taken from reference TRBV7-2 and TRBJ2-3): GAGVSQSPSNKVTEKGKDVELRCDPISGHTALYWYRQSLGQGLEFLIYFQGNSAPDKSGLPSDRFSAERTGGSVSTLTIQRTQQEDSAVYLCASSSGTITDTQYFGPGTRLTVL.

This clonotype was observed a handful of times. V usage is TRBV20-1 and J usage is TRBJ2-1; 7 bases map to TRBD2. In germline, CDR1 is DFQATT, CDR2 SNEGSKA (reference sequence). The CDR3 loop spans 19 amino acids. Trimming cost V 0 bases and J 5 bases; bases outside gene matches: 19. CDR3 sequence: CSARDIGWGGSGVHNEQFF. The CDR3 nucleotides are TGCAGTGCTAGAGATATCGGATGGGGGGGGAGCGGAGTTCACAATGAGCAGTTCTTC.

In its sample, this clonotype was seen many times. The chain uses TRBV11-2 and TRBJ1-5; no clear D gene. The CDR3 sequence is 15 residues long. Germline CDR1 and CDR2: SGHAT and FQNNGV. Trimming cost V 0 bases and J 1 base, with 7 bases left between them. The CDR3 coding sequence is TGTGCCAGCAGCTTAGATGGCAGAAGCAATCAGCCCCAGCATTTT. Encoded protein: CASSLDGRSNQPQHF.

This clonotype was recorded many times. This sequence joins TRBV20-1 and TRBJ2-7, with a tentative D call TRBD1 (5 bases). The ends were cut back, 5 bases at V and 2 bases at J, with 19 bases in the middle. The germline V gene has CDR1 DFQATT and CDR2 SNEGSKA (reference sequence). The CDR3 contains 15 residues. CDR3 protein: CSAWTTHGPTYEQYF. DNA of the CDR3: TGCAGTGCTTGGACAACCCACGGGCCGACCTACGAGCAGTACTTC.

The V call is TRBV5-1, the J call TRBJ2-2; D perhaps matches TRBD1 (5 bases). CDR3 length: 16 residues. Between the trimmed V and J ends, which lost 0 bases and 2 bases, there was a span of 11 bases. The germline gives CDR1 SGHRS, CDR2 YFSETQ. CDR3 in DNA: TGCGCCAGCAGCTTGGCATTGACAGAAAACACCGGGGAGCTGTTTTTT. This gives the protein CASSLALTENTGELFF.

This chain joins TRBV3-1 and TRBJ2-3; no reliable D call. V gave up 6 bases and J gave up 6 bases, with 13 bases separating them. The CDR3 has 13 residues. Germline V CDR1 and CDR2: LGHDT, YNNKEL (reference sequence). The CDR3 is CASRKEASDTQYF. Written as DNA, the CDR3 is TGTGCCAGCAGAAAGGAAGCGTCTGATACGCAGTATTTT.

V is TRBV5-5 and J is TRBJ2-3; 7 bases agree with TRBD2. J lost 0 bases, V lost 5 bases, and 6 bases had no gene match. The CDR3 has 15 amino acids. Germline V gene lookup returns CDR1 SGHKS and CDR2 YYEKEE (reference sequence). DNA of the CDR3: TGTGCCAGCAGATGGAGCGGGACTAGCACAGATACGCAGTATTTT. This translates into CASRWSGTSTDTQYF.